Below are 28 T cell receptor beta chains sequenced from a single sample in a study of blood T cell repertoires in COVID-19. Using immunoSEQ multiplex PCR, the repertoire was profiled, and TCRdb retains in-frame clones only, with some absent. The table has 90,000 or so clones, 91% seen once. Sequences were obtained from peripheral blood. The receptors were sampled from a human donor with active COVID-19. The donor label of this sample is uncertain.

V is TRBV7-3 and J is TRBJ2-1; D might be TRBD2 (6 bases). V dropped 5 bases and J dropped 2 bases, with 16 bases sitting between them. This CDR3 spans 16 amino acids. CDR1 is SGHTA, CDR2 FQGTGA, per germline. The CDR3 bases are TGTGCCAGCAGCCCAAGGCTCGGGAGAACCTACAATGAGCAGTTCTTC. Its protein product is CASSPRLGRTYNEQFF.

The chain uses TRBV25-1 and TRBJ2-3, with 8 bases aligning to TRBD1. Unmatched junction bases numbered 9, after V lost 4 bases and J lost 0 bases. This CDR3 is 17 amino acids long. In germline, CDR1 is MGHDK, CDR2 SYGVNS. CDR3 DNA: TGTGCCAGCAGTGGCTGGACAGGGCACACTAGCACAGATACGCAGTATTTT. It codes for CASSGWTGHTSTDTQYF.

CDR3: CATSRDLSRGTETQYF. Here the CDR3 DNA reads TGTGCCACCAGCAGAGATCTTTCTCGCGGGACGGAGACCCAGTACTTC. The chain uses TRBV15 and TRBJ2-5; a possible D gene is TRBD2 (6 bases). The V end was cut by 0 bases, the J end by 5 bases, with 16 bases between. Germline lookup yields CDR1 LNHNV and CDR2 YYDKDF (reference sequence). This CDR3 comprises 16 residues.

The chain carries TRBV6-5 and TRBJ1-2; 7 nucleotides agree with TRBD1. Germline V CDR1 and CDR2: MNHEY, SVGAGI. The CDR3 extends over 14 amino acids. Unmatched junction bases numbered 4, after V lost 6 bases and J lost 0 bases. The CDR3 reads CASRGQVPNYGYTF. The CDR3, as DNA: TGTGCCAGCAGAGGACAGGTCCCTAACTATGGCTACACCTTC.

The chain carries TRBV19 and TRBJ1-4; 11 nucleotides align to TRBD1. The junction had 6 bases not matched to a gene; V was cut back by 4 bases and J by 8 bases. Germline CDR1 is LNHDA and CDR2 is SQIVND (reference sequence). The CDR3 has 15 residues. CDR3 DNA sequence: TGTGCCAGTAGTACCGGACAGGGGGCGTTAGAAAAACTGTTTTTT. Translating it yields CASSTGQGALEKLFF.

Written as DNA, the CDR3 is TGTGCCAGCAGTTTATGGTTCCAGCGGGGGGGCCACGAGACCCAGTACTTC. This sequence encodes CASSLWFQRGGHETQYF. This chain links TRBV28 with TRBJ2-5, with 10 nucleotides matching TRBD2. The CDR3 covers 17 residues. Trimming cost V 0 bases and J 5 bases; bases outside gene matches: 9. CDR1 is MDHEN and CDR2 is SYDVKM in the germline V gene.

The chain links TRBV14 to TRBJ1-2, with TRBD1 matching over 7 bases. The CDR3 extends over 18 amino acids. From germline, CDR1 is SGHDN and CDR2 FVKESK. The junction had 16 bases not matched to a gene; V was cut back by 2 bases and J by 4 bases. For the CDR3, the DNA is TGTGCCAGCAGCCAATTAGGGGGCGCAATTTTTCCCCTCTATGGCTACACCTTC. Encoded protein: CASSQLGGAIFPLYGYTF.

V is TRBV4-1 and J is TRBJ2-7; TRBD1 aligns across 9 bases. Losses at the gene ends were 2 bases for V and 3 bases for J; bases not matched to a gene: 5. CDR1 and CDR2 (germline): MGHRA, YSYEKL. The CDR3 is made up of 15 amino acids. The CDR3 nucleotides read TGCGCCAGCAGCCAACGACAGGGGGGCATCTACGAGCAGTACTTC. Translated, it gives CASSQRQGGIYEQYF.

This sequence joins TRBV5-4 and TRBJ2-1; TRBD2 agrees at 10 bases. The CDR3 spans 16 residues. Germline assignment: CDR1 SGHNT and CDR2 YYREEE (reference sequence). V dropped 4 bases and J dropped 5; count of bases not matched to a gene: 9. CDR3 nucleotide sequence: TGTGCCAGCAGCGCCGACCCAGGACTAGCGGACAATGAGCAGTTCTTC. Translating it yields CASSADPGLADNEQFF. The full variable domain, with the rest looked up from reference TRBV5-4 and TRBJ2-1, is ETGVTQSPTHLIKTRGQQVTLRCSSQSGHNTVSWYQQALGQGPQFIFQYYREEENGRGNFPPRFSGLQFPNYSSELNVNALELDDSALYLCASSADPGLADNEQFFGPGTRLTVL.

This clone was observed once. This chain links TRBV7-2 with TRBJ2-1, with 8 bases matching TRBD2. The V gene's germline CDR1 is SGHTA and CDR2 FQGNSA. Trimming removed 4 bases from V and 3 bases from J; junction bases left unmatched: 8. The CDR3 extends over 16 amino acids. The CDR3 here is CASSYIAGRLYNEQFF. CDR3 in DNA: TGTGCCAGCAGCTATATAGCGGGGCGACTCTACAATGAGCAGTTCTTC.

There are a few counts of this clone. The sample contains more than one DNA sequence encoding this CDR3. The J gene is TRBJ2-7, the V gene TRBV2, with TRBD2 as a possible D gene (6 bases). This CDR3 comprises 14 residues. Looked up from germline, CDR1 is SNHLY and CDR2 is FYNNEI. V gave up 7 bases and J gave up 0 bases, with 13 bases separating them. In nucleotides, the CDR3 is TGTGCCAGCAAAGGGACTTCATCCTCCTACGAGCAGTACTTC. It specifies CASKGTSSSYEQYF.

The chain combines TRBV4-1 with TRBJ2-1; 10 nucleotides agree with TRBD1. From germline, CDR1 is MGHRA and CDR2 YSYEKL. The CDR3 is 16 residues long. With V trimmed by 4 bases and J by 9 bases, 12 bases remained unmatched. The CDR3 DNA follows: TGCGCCAGCAGCCTAGCCCCAGGGACAGGGGCGAGTGAGCAGTTCTTC. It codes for CASSLAPGTGASEQFF.

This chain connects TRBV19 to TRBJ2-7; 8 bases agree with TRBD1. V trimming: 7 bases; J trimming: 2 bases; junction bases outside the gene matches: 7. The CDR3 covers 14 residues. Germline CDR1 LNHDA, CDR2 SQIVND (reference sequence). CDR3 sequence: CASTTGTGPYEQYF. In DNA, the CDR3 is TGTGCCAGTACCACCGGGACAGGACCCTACGAGCAGTACTTC.

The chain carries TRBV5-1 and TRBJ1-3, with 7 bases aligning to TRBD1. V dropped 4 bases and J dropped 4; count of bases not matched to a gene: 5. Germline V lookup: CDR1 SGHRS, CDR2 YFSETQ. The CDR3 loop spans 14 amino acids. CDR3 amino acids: CASSPTGYGNTIYF. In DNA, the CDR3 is TGCGCCAGCAGCCCGACAGGGTACGGAAACACCATATATTTT.

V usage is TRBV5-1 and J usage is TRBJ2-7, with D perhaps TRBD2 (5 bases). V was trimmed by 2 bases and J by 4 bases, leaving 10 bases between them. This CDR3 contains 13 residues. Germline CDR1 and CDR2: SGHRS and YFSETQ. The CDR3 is CASSLELGYEQYF. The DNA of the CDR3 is TGCGCCAGCAGCTTAGAACTAGGTTACGAGCAGTACTTC.

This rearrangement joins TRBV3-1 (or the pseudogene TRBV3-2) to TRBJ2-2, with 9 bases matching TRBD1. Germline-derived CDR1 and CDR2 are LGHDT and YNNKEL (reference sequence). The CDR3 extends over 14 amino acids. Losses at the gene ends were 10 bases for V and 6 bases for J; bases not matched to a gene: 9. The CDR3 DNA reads TGTGCCACCCCGGGACAGGGCCGCGCCGGGGAGCTGTTTTTT. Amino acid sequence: CATPGQGRAGELFF.

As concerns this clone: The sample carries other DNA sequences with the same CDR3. This CDR3 is CASSDSTGSGANVLTF. CDR3 sequence (DNA): TGTGCCAGCAGTGACTCGACCGGGTCTGGGGCCAACGTCCTGACTTTC. V and J are TRBV6-4 and TRBJ2-6; no firm D call. Looked up from germline, CDR1 is MRHNA and CDR2 is SNTAGT. The CDR3 length is 16 residues. Trimming removed 0 bases at V and 1 base at J, with 7 bases between.

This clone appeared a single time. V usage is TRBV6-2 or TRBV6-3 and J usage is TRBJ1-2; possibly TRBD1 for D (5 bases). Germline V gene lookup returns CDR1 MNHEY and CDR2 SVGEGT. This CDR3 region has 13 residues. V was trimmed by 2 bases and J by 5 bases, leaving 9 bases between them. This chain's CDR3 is CASSYAGLYGYTF. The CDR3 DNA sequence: TGTGCCAGCAGTTACGCAGGGCTGTATGGCTACACCTTC.

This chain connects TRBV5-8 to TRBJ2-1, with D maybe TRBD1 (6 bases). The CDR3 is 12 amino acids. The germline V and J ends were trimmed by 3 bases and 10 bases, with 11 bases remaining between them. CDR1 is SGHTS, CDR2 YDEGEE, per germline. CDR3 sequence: CASSWGQGEQFF. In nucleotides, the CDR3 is TGTGCCAGCAGCTGGGGGCAGGGAGAGCAGTTCTTC.

Here the CDR3 DNA reads TGTGCCAGCAGTGAATTGAAAGACAGGGGTGTCGTTAGCAATCAGCCCCAGCATTTT. It is translated as CASSELKDRGVVSNQPQHF. This chain uses TRBV2 with TRBJ1-5; 8 bases map to TRBD1. The CDR3 has 19 residues. CDR1 and CDR2 from the germline V gene are SNHLY and FYNNEI. V was pared by 2 bases and J by 0 bases, with 12 bases of the junction left unmatched.

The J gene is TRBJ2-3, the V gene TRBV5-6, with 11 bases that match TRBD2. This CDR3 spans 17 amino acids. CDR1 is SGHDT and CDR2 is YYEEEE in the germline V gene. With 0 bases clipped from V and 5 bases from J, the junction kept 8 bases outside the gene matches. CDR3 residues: CASSLVLAGGRGDTQYF. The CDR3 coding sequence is TGTGCCAGCAGCTTGGTGCTAGCGGGGGGCCGGGGAGATACGCAGTATTTT.

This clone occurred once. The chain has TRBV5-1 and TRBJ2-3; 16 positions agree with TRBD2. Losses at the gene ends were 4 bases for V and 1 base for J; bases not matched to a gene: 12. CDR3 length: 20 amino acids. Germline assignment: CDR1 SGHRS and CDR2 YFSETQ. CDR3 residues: CASSPAGTSGGAPGTDTQYF. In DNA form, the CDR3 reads TGCGCCAGCAGCCCAGCCGGGACTAGCGGGGGGGCCCCTGGCACAGATACGCAGTATTTT.

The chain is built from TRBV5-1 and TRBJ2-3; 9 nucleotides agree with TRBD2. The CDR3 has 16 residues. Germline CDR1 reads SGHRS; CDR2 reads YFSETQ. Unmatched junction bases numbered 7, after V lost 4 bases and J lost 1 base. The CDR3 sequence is CASSPYSGGGTDTQYF. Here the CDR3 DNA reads TGCGCCAGCAGCCCATATAGCGGGGGTGGCACAGATACGCAGTATTTT.

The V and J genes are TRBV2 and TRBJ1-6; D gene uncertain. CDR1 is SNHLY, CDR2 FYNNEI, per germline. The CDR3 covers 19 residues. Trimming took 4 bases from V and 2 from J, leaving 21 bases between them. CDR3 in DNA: TGTGCCAGCAGTGGAGGCGGGATCCAACAAGTCACCTATAATTCACCCCTCCACTTT. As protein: CASSGGGIQQVTYNSPLHF.

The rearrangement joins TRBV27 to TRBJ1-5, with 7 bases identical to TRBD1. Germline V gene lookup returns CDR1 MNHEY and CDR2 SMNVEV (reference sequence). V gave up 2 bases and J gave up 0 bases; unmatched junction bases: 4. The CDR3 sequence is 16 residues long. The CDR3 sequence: CASSLTQGDSNQPQHF. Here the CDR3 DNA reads TGTGCCAGCAGTTTAACCCAGGGGGATAGCAATCAGCCCCAGCATTTT.

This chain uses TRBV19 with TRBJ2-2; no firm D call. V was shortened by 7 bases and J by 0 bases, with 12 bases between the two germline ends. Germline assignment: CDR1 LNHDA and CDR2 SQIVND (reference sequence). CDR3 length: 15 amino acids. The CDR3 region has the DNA TGTGCCAGTACTCTATTGCCGGCGAACACCGGGGAGCTGTTTTTT. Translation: CASTLLPANTGELFF.

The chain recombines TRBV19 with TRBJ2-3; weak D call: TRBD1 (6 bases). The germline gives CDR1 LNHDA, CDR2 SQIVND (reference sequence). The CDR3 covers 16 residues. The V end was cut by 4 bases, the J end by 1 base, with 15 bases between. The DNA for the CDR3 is TGTGCCAGTAGTACCGGACAGAGCCCAGGCACAGATACGCAGTATTTT. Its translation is CASSTGQSPGTDTQYF.

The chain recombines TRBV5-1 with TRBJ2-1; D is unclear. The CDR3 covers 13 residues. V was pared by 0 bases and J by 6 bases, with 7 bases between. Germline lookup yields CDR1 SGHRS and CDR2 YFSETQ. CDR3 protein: CASSLESGNEQFF. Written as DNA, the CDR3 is TGCGCCAGCAGCTTGGAGTCAGGCAATGAGCAGTTCTTC.